This entry lists 7 T cell receptor beta chains sequenced from one sample in a study of T-cell reconstitution after alpha-beta-depleted transplantation in children. A TCRbeta library incorporating unique molecular identifiers was prepared. TCRdb reanalysed the PCR reads using MiXCR and keeps one entry per CDR3 protein. The sample yields hundreds of thousands of distinct CDR3 sequences, around 12% seen once. This specimen consisted of PBMCs, obtained before TCRalphabeta/CD19-depleted stem cell transplant. These receptors were obtained from a girl aged 2 to 9 with congenital amegakaryocytic thrombocytopenia, due to receive a stem cell transplant.

This clonotype was seen more than once but under ten times. J is TRBJ2-7 and V is TRBV12-3 or TRBV12-4; TRBD1 or TRBD2 may be the D gene (6 bases each). The CDR3 covers 13 residues. The V end was cut by 8 bases, the J end by 6 bases, with 17 bases between. In DNA, the CDR3 is TGTGCCAGCCTGGAACAGGGAGGAAGCGAGCAGTACTTC. It encodes CASLEQGGSEQYF.

Many counts were recorded for this clonotype. V usage is TRBV5-1 and J usage is TRBJ2-7; D remains unclear. Per germline, CDR1 SGHRS and CDR2 YFSETQ. The V end lost 4 bases, the J end lost 3 bases, and 8 bases lay between the germline ends. This CDR3 contains 12 residues. In nucleotides, the CDR3 is TGCGCCAGCAGCCCTAACATCTACGAGCAGTACTTC. Residues: CASSPNIYEQYF.

This clonotype turned up a few times. The chain recombines TRBV11-1 with TRBJ1-6; D gene uncertain. The CDR3 covers 18 residues. With 4 bases removed from V and 0 bases from J, the gap between germline ends came to 16 bases. Germline lookup yields CDR1 SGHAT and CDR2 FQDESV (reference sequence). The CDR3 loop reads CASSSRTGHPSYNSPLHF. In DNA form, the CDR3 reads TGTGCCAGCAGCTCCAGGACCGGGCACCCCTCCTATAATTCACCCCTCCACTTT.

This clonotype showed up many times. This rearrangement joins TRBV5-6 to TRBJ2-4; D gene uncertain. V lost 1 base, J lost 2 bases, and 4 bases lay in between. This CDR3 comprises 13 residues. The germline CDR1 and CDR2 sequences are SGHDT and YYEEEE. The chain's CDR3 is CASSLYSKNIQYF. CDR3 DNA sequence: TGTGCCAGCAGCTTGTATTCCAAAAACATTCAGTACTTC.

This chain links TRBV12-3 or TRBV12-4 with TRBJ2-1; D is uncertain. This CDR3 has 9 residues. CDR3 residues: CASGREQFF. The CDR3 region has the DNA TGTGCTTCGGGCCGAGAGCAGTTCTTC.

This clonotype was picked up many times. The chain has TRBV29-1 and TRBJ2-3; TRBD1 might be the D (5 bases). V was clipped by 7 bases and J by 0 bases, with 14 bases between them. The CDR3 contains 14 residues. Looked up from germline, CDR1 is SQVTM and CDR2 is ANQGSEA. In nucleotides, the CDR3 is TGCAGCGCCCACCAGGGATCGAGCACAGATACGCAGTATTTT. As protein: CSAHQGSSTDTQYF.

This clonotype was seen repeatedly, ten times or more. The genes are TRBV6-1 and TRBJ2-1; D might be TRBD1 or TRBD2, each matching 5 bases. Germline assignment: CDR1 MNHNS and CDR2 SASEGT. The V end lost 6 bases, the J end lost 9 bases, and 21 bases lay between the germline ends. The CDR3 totals 15 residues. Here the CDR3 reads CASRDGGSLNGEQFF. The CDR3 DNA follows: TGTGCCAGCAGGGATGGGGGAAGCCTAAACGGTGAGCAGTTCTTC.